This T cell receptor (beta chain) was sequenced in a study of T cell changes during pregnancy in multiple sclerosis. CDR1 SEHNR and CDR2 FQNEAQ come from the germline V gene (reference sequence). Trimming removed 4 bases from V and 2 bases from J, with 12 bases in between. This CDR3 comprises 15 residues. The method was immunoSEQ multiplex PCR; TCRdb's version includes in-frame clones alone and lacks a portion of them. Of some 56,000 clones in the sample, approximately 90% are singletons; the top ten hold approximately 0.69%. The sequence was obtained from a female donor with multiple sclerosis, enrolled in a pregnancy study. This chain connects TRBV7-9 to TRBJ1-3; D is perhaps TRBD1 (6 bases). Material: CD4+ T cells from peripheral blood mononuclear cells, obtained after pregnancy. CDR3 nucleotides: TGTGCCAGCAGCTCAGGGGAAAGGGCTGGAAACACCATATATTTT. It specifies CASSSGERAGNTIYF.